The 30 T cell receptor beta chains below come from one sample, sequenced in a study of T cell repertoires in cytomegalovirus infection. One entry per CDR3 protein results from TCRdb running MiXCR on the reads. The sample records 300,000 to 450,000 distinct CDR3 sequences, 15% to 20% being singletons. The sample was PBMCs. The receptors were sampled from a human donor in good health (CMV status not recorded). Some clones in this sample may be carry-over from other donors' samples.

The gene calls are TRBV12-3 or TRBV12-4 and TRBJ1-1; no clear D. This CDR3 is built from 14 residues. Trimming pared 4 bases from V and 4 bases from J, leaving 13 bases between. In DNA form, the CDR3 reads TGTGCCAGCAGTTCCGAGCTTTGGGGCACTGAAGCTTTCTTT. Its protein is CASSSELWGTEAFF.

This clonotype has a handful of counts. The chain recombines TRBV2 with TRBJ1-1, with 7 bases matching TRBD1. The trim removed 5 bases at V and 5 bases at J, leaving 2 bases unmatched. Germline V gene data show CDR1 as SNHLY and CDR2 as FYNNEI. The CDR3 has 12 amino acids. The CDR3 loop is CASSQTGTEAFF. Written as DNA, the CDR3 is TGTGCCAGCAGTCAGACAGGGACTGAAGCTTTCTTT. The full variable domain, its missing parts supplied by reference TRBV2 and TRBJ1-1, is EPEVTQTPSHQVTQMGQEVILRCVPISNHLYFYWYRQILGQKVEFLVSFYNNEISEKSEIFDDQFSVERPDGSNFTLKIRSTKLEDSAMYFCASSQTGTEAFFGQGTRLTVV.

This clonotype was picked up many times. The chain couples TRBV18 to TRBJ2-1; D perhaps matches TRBD2 (6 bases). The germline V and J ends were trimmed by 0 bases and 6 bases, with 15 bases remaining between them. The CDR3 extends over 16 amino acids. In germline, CDR1 is KGHSH, CDR2 LQKENI. This CDR3 is CASSPPTGRRANEQFF. For the CDR3, the DNA is TGTGCCAGCTCACCACCGACCGGGAGAAGGGCCAATGAGCAGTTCTTC.

This clonotype came up a few times. The chain couples TRBV25-1 to TRBJ1-2; TRBD1 matches 7 bases. Germline CDR1 reads MGHDK; CDR2 reads SYGVNS. The CDR3 is 12 amino acids. V gave up 4 bases and J gave up 10 bases; unmatched junction bases: 6. CDR3 loop: CASSGAQGTYTF. Here the CDR3 DNA reads TGTGCCAGCAGTGGCGCACAGGGGACCTACACCTTC.

This clonotype was counted many times. The chain couples TRBV5-1 to TRBJ2-6; D may correspond to TRBD1 or TRBD2 (5 bases each). V was trimmed by 0 bases and J by 2 bases, leaving 12 bases between them. Germline CDR1 and CDR2: SGHRS and YFSETQ. This CDR3 spans 17 amino acids. The chain's CDR3 is CASSLAFRGAGANVLTF. The CDR3 region has the DNA TGCGCCAGCAGCTTGGCCTTTAGAGGGGCTGGGGCCAACGTCCTGACTTTC.

The sample holds one count of this clonotype. The CDR3 is CASSLVPLGSYEQYF. The DNA of the CDR3 is TGTGCCAGCAGCTTGGTCCCGTTAGGGTCGTACGAGCAGTACTTC. J is TRBJ2-7 and V is TRBV5-6; D unclear. Looked up from germline, CDR1 is SGHDT and CDR2 is YYEEEE. The CDR3 contains 15 residues. Between the trimmed V and J ends, which lost 0 bases and 4 bases, there was a span of 14 bases.

The chain combines TRBV12-3 or TRBV12-4 with TRBJ1-1; no definite D call. The CDR3 extends over 14 amino acids. The V end lost 7 bases, the J end lost 2 bases, and 14 bases lay between the germline ends. CDR3 protein: CASTGRWGNTEAFF. The CDR3 nucleotides are TGTGCCAGCACTGGGAGGTGGGGTAACACTGAAGCTTTCTTT.

This clonotype was seen a handful of times. The V call is TRBV19, the J call TRBJ1-6, with 9 bases lining up with TRBD1. This CDR3 has 15 residues. Losses at the gene ends were 5 bases for V and 8 bases for J; bases not matched to a gene: 7. CDR1 is LNHDA and CDR2 is SQIVND in the germline V gene (reference sequence). The CDR3 spells CASSEDRGLYSPLHF. The CDR3 DNA reads TGTGCCAGTAGTGAGGACAGGGGACTGTATTCACCCCTCCACTTT.

This chain links TRBV6-2 or TRBV6-3 with TRBJ2-7, with D possibly TRBD2 on 6 matching bases. The germline V gene has CDR1 MNHEY and CDR2 SVGEGT. The CDR3 contains 15 residues. Trimming left V 7 bases short and J 3 bases short, with 19 bases between. CDR3 protein: CASTHSGGRVYEQYF. The CDR3 region has the DNA TGTGCCAGCACCCACTCCGGGGGAAGGGTCTACGAGCAGTACTTC.

This chain links TRBV6-2 or TRBV6-3 with TRBJ1-2; D remains ambiguous. V was pared by 6 bases and J by 2 bases, with 7 bases between. CDR1 is MNHEY, CDR2 SVGEGT, per germline. The CDR3 is made up of 12 amino acids. The CDR3 nucleotides read TGTGCCAGCAGAGCCAGAAACTATGGCTACACCTTC. It is translated as CASRARNYGYTF.

This chain links TRBV7-9 with TRBJ2-5, with D hard to call. The CDR3 has 11 amino acids. V shed 5 bases and J shed 12 bases, with 13 bases lying between them. Germline assignment: CDR1 SEHNR and CDR2 FQNEAQ (reference sequence). The CDR3 DNA sequence: TGTGCCAGCAGCATAATGAACGAAAAGTACTTC. Its protein is CASSIMNEKYF.

The chain is built from TRBV3-1 and TRBJ1-1; no clear D. V was pared by 1 base and J by 8 bases, with 5 bases between. The CDR3 runs to 11 residues. The germline gives CDR1 LGHDT, CDR2 YNNKEL (reference sequence). CDR3 region: CASSQAEEAFF. CDR3 bases: TGTGCCAGCAGCCAAGCAGAAGAAGCTTTCTTT.

This clonotype was found a few times. The rearrangement uses TRBV20-1 and TRBJ2-5, with TRBD1 matching over 9 bases. J gave up 2 bases and V 5 bases, and 3 bases lay outside the gene matches. The CDR3 has 13 amino acids. Germline loops: CDR1 DFQATT, CDR2 SNEGSKA (reference sequence). The CDR3 DNA sequence: TGCAGTGCTTTAGACAGGGGGCAAGAGACCCAGTACTTC. As protein: CSALDRGQETQYF.

The chain employs TRBV2 and TRBJ2-1, with D possibly TRBD2 on 5 matching bases. The germline V gene encodes CDR1 SNHLY and CDR2 FYNNEI. This CDR3 spans 15 amino acids. The germline V and J ends were trimmed by 4 bases and 3 bases, with 13 bases remaining between them. The CDR3 is CASSAGRGDYNEQFF. The CDR3 DNA reads TGTGCCAGCAGTGCGGGCCGGGGAGACTACAATGAGCAGTTCTTC.

In this sample, this clonotype turned up many times. V is TRBV11-2 and J is TRBJ2-1, with D possibly TRBD2 on 6 matching bases. V lost 5 bases, J lost 6 bases, and 17 bases lay in between. The CDR3 runs 15 residues. CDR1 and CDR2 (germline): SGHAT, FQNNGV. The CDR3 sequence is CASSRRLVPLNEQFF. The CDR3 nucleotides read TGTGCCAGCAGCCGCCGACTAGTCCCTCTCAATGAGCAGTTCTTC.

The CDR3 reads CASRGRVGYTEAFF. The CDR3 bases are TGTGCCAGCCGAGGGAGGGTGGGGTACACTGAAGCTTTCTTT. V usage is TRBV2 and J usage is TRBJ1-1, with D unclear. The V and J ends lost 8 bases and 3 bases respectively, with 16 bases between them. Germline values: CDR1 SNHLY, CDR2 FYNNEI. The CDR3 covers 14 residues.

This clonotype was seen at least ten times. V is TRBV20-1 and J is TRBJ2-7, with 9 positions matching TRBD1. There are 16 residues in the CDR3. Per the germline V gene, CDR1 is DFQATT and CDR2 is SNEGSKA (reference sequence). The trim removed 0 bases at V and 5 bases at J, leaving 11 bases unmatched. The CDR3 sequence: CSARDPSGTGINEQYF. The CDR3 DNA follows: TGCAGTGCTAGAGACCCCTCCGGGACAGGGATCAACGAGCAGTACTTC.

As regards this clonotype: Being one base from a much bigger clone, this may be a read error. The CDR3 coding sequence is TGTGCCAGCAGCCCCAATCGGGAGGGAAAACGGAACAATGAGCAGTTGTTC. Its protein product is CASSPNREGKRNNEQLF. This rearrangement joins TRBV11-2 to TRBJ2-1; 8 nucleotides line up with TRBD2. This CDR3 spans 17 amino acids. Per the germline V gene, CDR1 is SGHAT and CDR2 is FQNNGV.

This clonotype was seen only a few times. The chain links TRBV20-1 to TRBJ2-1, with a possible D match to TRBD2 (6 bases). Germline values: CDR1 DFQATT, CDR2 SNEGSKA (reference sequence). The CDR3 consists of 15 residues. V gave up 0 bases and J gave up 0 bases, with 9 bases separating them. CDR3 amino acids: CSARDVRGSYNEQFF. CDR3 in DNA: TGCAGTGCTAGAGATGTGCGGGGCTCCTACAATGAGCAGTTCTTC.

This clonotype was seen ten or more times. This chain uses TRBV7-6 with TRBJ2-2; TRBD2 matches at 11 bases. This CDR3 spans 19 amino acids. Germline CDR1 and CDR2: SGHVS and FNYEAQ. V lost 5 bases to trimming and J lost 4 bases; unmatched junction nucleotides: 15. The CDR3 loop is CASSPGLADKLGVTGELFF. As DNA, the CDR3 is TGTGCCAGCAGCCCGGGACTAGCGGATAAATTAGGGGTCACCGGGGAGCTGTTTTTT.

CDR3 nucleotide sequence: TGTGCCACCAGCAGCGACATAGAAAAACTGTTTTTT. The encoded protein is CATSSDIEKLFF. The V and J genes are TRBV15 and TRBJ1-4; D ambiguous. CDR1 is LNHNV and CDR2 is YYDKDF in the germline V gene (reference sequence). V was cut by 3 bases and J by 8 bases, with 7 bases left in between. This CDR3 comprises 12 residues. Complete variable domain (other parts from reference TRBV15 and TRBJ1-4): DAMVIQNPRYQVTQFGKPVTLSCSQTLNHNVMYWYQQKSSQAPKLLFHYYDKDFNNEADTPDNFQSRRPNTSFCFLDIRSPGLGDTAMYLCATSSDIEKLFFGSGTQLSVL.

This clonotype was observed many times. The CDR3 nucleotides read TGTGCCAGCGGACCCGGGACACGGGCCTACGAGCAGTACTTC. This gives the protein CASGPGTRAYEQYF. The rearrangement uses TRBV27 and TRBJ2-7; weak D call: TRBD1 (6 bases). CDR1 and CDR2 from the germline V gene are MNHEY and SMNVEV (reference sequence). The ends were cut back, 8 bases at V and 2 bases at J, with 16 bases in the middle. The CDR3 runs 14 residues.

This clonotype has a count of ten or more. The chain has TRBV7-9 and TRBJ2-5; perhaps TRBD1 as D (5 bases). V was clipped by 4 bases and J by 4 bases, with 16 bases between them. The CDR3 has 15 amino acids. Germline CDR1 is SEHNR and CDR2 is FQNEAQ (reference sequence). CDR3 protein: CASSSQMGQGETQYF. The CDR3 DNA sequence: TGTGCCAGCAGCTCGCAGATGGGTCAGGGAGAGACCCAGTACTTC.

This clonotype was observed a few times. The chain is built from TRBV15 and TRBJ1-6, with a tentative D call TRBD1 (6 bases). V dropped 6 bases and J dropped 8 bases, with 17 bases sitting between them. This CDR3 is 15 amino acids long. Germline V gives CDR1 LNHNV, CDR2 YYDKDF (reference sequence). CDR3 in DNA: TGTGCCACCAGAGGGGGGAGGGGAAGGGATTCACCCCTCCACTTT. This encodes CATRGGRGRDSPLHF.

This clonotype showed up many times. The chain is built from TRBV7-9 and TRBJ2-5; TRBD2 agrees at 9 bases. There are 13 residues in the CDR3. V lost 5 bases and J lost 4; bases outside the gene matches: 2. From germline, CDR1 is SEHNR and CDR2 FQNEAQ (reference sequence). CDR3 sequence (DNA): TGTGCCAGCAGCAAGACTAGCGGAGAGACCCAGTACTTC. This translates into CASSKTSGETQYF.

The chain employs TRBV18 and TRBJ2-7, with 10 bases matching TRBD1. Germline CDR1 reads KGHSH; CDR2 reads LQKENI. This CDR3 has 15 amino acids. With V trimmed by 3 bases and J by 2 bases, 4 bases remained unmatched. The CDR3 bases are TGTGCCAGCTCACCGGGGACAGGGGTTACCTACGAGCAGTACTTC. Translated: CASSPGTGVTYEQYF. The full variable domain, completed using reference TRBV18 and TRBJ2-7, is NAGVMQNPRHLVRRRGQEARLRCSPMKGHSHVYWYRQLPEEGLKFMVYLQKENIIDESGMPKERFSAEFPKEGPSILRIQQVVRGDSAAYFCASSPGTGVTYEQYFGPGTRLTVT.

This chain links TRBV7-6 with TRBJ2-3; 8 nucleotides agree with TRBD1. The CDR3 is 15 residues long. Losses at the gene ends were 4 bases for V and 5 bases for J; bases not matched to a gene: 8. CDR1 and CDR2 from the germline V gene are SGHVS and FNYEAQ. CDR3 in amino acids: CASSSQTGAEDTQYF. The CDR3 coding sequence is TGTGCCAGCAGCTCCCAGACAGGGGCCGAAGATACGCAGTATTTT.

The chain is built from TRBV28 and TRBJ2-1; D is unresolved. Germline CDR1 is MDHEN and CDR2 is SYDVKM. This CDR3 is built from 13 residues. The V and J ends lost 5 bases and 8 bases respectively, with 13 bases between them. This CDR3 reads CASSRLRVDEQFF. CDR3 coding DNA: TGTGCCAGCAGTCGGTTAAGGGTCGATGAGCAGTTCTTC.

This clonotype was recorded many times. This chain uses TRBV5-5 with TRBJ1-1; no reliable D call. Trimming took 0 bases from V and 1 from J, leaving 7 bases between them. CDR3 size: 14 residues. Germline CDR1 and CDR2: SGHKS and YYEKEE (reference sequence). CDR3 in DNA: TGTGCCAGCAGCTTGGACTTCCGGAACACTGAAGCTTTCTTT. Residues: CASSLDFRNTEAFF.

This chain joins TRBV20-1 and TRBJ2-3; TRBD2 matches at 11 bases. V dropped 6 bases and J dropped 3; count of bases not matched to a gene: 8. Germline CDR1 is DFQATT and CDR2 is SNEGSKA (reference sequence). The CDR3 is made up of 15 amino acids. The CDR3 here is CSALTSGAGTDTQYF. CDR3 nucleotide sequence: TGCAGTGCGCTGACTAGCGGGGCGGGGACAGATACGCAGTATTTT.